Listed below are T cell receptor beta chains from one sample, sequenced in a study of technical replicates of blood from several donors. Sequencing was performed with immunoSEQ multiplex PCR; in TCRdb, only in-frame clones are kept and a portion is missing. The data hold about 70,000 clones, with 80% to 95% observed a single time. The sequencing sample was made of T cells isolated from PBMCs. The origin of the receptors is a human donor in good health. CDR3s include the opening cysteine and the closing phenylalanine or tryptophan. The D gene is left open where the match is weak. Some rows mark clone size as missing; the rest say once, few, many or name a class of expanded clone.

v_gene	j_gene	d_gene	abundance	CDR3aa	CDR3nt
TRBV7-3	TRBJ1-5	NA	NA	CASSSSGRPDQPQHF	TGTGCCAGCAGCTCATCAGGGCGCCCAGATCAGCCCCAGCATTTT
TRBV28	TRBJ2-5	TRBD1	NA	CASSPDRELETQYF	TGTGCCAGCAGCCCAGACAGGGAGCTAGAGACCCAGTACTTC
TRBV6-5	TRBJ2-7	NA	NA	CASSDTSYEQYF	TGTGCCAGCAGTGACACCTCCTACGAGCAGTACTTC
TRBV19	TRBJ1-1	NA	NA	CASTDIGRTHEAFF	TGTGCCAGTACCGATATCGGGAGGACACATGAAGCTTTCTTT
TRBV29-1	TRBJ2-5	TRBD2	NA	CSVVPRLAGVGETQYF	TGCAGCGTTGTCCCCCGGCTAGCGGGAGTGGGGGAGACCCAGTACTTC
TRBV28	TRBJ2-5	NA	NA	CASSLLTLQETQYF	TGTGCCAGCAGTTTACTCACTTTACAAGAGACCCAGTACTTC
TRBV13	TRBJ2-3	TRBD1	NA	CASTQVDRGFYTQYF	TGTGCCAGCACCCAGGTTGACAGGGGGTTCTATACGCAGTATTTT
TRBV7-9	TRBJ1-5	TRBD1	NA	CASSPGQVMDQPQHF	TGTGCCAGCAGCCCTGGACAGGTCATGGATCAGCCCCAGCATTTT
TRBV6-1	TRBJ2-5	TRBD2	NA	CASSEWVAGSETQYF	TGTGCCAGCAGTGAATGGGTAGCGGGGTCGGAGACCCAGTACTTC
TRBV6-6	TRBJ1-5	NA	NA	CAAGGHQPQHF	TGTGCCGCGGGGGGACATCAGCCCCAGCATTTT
TRBV5-6	TRBJ2-2	TRBD2	NA	CASSPGLAGTGELFF	TGTGCCAGCAGCCCCGGACTAGCGGGAACCGGGGAGCTGTTTTTT
TRBV27	TRBJ1-1	TRBD1	NA	CASSIRQGSFTEAFF	TGTGCCAGCAGTATAAGACAGGGAAGTTTCACTGAAGCTTTCTTT
TRBV6-6	TRBJ2-7	NA	NA	CASRRSSYEQYF	TGTGCCAGCAGGCGGAGCTCCTACGAGCAGTACTTC
TRBV28	TRBJ1-5	NA	NA	CASSWGDYSNQPQHF	TGTGCCAGCAGTTGGGGGGATTATAGCAATCAGCCCCAGCATTTT
TRBV6-5	TRBJ1-4	TRBD1	NA	CASSYSGQGDKKLFF	TGTGCCAGCAGTTACTCCGGACAGGGGGACAAAAAACTGTTTTTT
TRBV5-1	TRBJ2-6	NA	NA	CASSRDSGANVLTF	TGCGCCAGCAGCCGGGACTCTGGGGCCAACGTCCTGACTTTC
TRBV4-2	TRBJ2-7	NA	NA	CASSHRSSLDEQYF	TGTGCCAGCAGCCACAGAAGTTCTCTAGACGAGCAGTACTTC
TRBV29-1	TRBJ1-4	NA	NA	CSVIPRVSTNEKLFF	TGCAGCGTTATCCCTCGGGTTTCAACTAATGAAAAACTGTTTTTT
TRBV20-1	TRBJ2-7	TRBD1	NA	CSAATGGAQYF	TGCAGTGCTGCGACAGGGGGCGCGCAGTACTTC
TRBV5-6	TRBJ2-5	TRBD2	NA	CASSLLATSGETQYF	TGTGCCAGCAGTCTCCTGGCTACTAGCGGAGAGACCCAGTACTTC
TRBV4-1	TRBJ2-3	TRBD1	NA	CASSREVGRGRSTDTQYF	TGCGCCAGCAGCCGTGAGGTGGGTAGGGGGCGAAGCACAGATACGCAGTATTTT
TRBV19	TRBJ2-1	TRBD2	NA	CASSIALAGLQFF	TGTGCCAGTAGTATAGCTCTAGCGGGACTTCAGTTCTTC
TRBV7-6	TRBJ2-1	TRBD2	NA	CASSLAERERDNEQFF	TGTGCCAGCAGCTTAGCTGAGCGGGAGAGAGACAATGAGCAGTTCTTC
TRBV9	TRBJ2-5	TRBD2	NA	CASSGGLAVQETQYF	TGTGCCAGCAGCGGGGGACTAGCTGTTCAAGAGACCCAGTACTTC
TRBV4-3	TRBJ2-3	NA	NA	CASSHVVADTQYF	TGCGCCAGCAGCCACGTAGTGGCAGATACGCAGTATTTT
TRBV6-6	TRBJ1-5	NA	NA	CASSRQEAQPQHF	TGTGCCAGCAGTCGACAGGAGGCTCAGCCCCAGCATTTT
TRBV2	TRBJ2-1	NA	NA	CASSRSGASSYNEQFF	TGTGCCAGCAGTCGTAGCGGAGCTAGCTCCTACAATGAGCAGTTCTTC
TRBV11-3	TRBJ2-7	TRBD2	NA	CASSLISGRAYEQYF	TGTGCCAGCAGCTTGATTAGCGGGAGGGCTTACGAGCAGTACTTC
TRBV29-1	TRBJ1-1	NA	NA	CSVEGALNTEAFF	TGCAGCGTTGAGGGGGCCTTGAACACTGAAGCTTTCTTT
TRBV27	TRBJ2-5	NA	once	CASSLARGRETQYF	TGTGCCAGCAGTTTGGCCAGGGGAAGAGAGACCCAGTACTTC
TRBV7-9	TRBJ2-1	TRBD2	few	CASSFRTSGRNEQFF	TGTGCCAGCAGCTTTAGGACTAGCGGGAGGAATGAGCAGTTCTTC
TRBV4-2	TRBJ1-2	TRBD1	NA	CASSQLSGQANYGYTF	TGTGCCAGCAGCCAATTATCGGGACAGGCAAACTATGGCTACACCTTC
TRBV4-2	TRBJ2-7	NA	NA	CASSQGQGANEQYF	TGTGCCAGCAGCCAAGGGCAAGGGGCTAACGAGCAGTACTTC
TRBV7-8	TRBJ2-7	TRBD2	NA	CASSPDSGLGTYEQYF	TGTGCCAGCAGCCCCGACTCGGGACTAGGGACCTACGAGCAGTACTTC
TRBV2	TRBJ2-7	NA	once	CASRDTTYEQYF	TGTGCCAGCAGGGACACTACCTACGAGCAGTACTTC
TRBV13	TRBJ1-2	NA	once	CASSLGAGFDGYTF	TGTGCCAGCAGCTTAGGAGCAGGGTTCGATGGCTACACCTTC
TRBV5-4	TRBJ2-7	TRBD1	NA	CASSLLGQHEQYF	TGTGCCAGCAGCTTGTTGGGACAGCACGAGCAGTACTTC
TRBV4-3	TRBJ2-5	NA	NA	CASSQDYSGQETQYF	TGCGCCAGCAGCCAAGACTACAGCGGCCAAGAGACCCAGTACTTC
TRBV6-5	TRBJ2-3	TRBD2	NA	CASSPGTRETDTQYF	TGTGCCAGCAGCCCCGGGACTAGAGAGACAGATACGCAGTATTTT
TRBV5-4	TRBJ1-2	TRBD1	NA	CASSPRTGENYGYTF	TGTGCCAGCAGCCCCAGGACAGGGGAAAACTATGGCTACACCTTC
TRBV28	TRBJ2-7	NA	NA	CASSFLGSSGHEQYF	TGTGCCAGCAGTTTTCTGGGGAGTAGTGGTCACGAGCAGTACTTC
TRBV6-6	TRBJ1-2	NA	few	CASSLAGRNYGYTF	TGTGCCAGCAGTTTGGCAGGGCGGAACTATGGCTACACCTTC
TRBV28	TRBJ2-7	NA	NA	CASMLAGIIHEQYF	TGTGCCAGCATGTTGGCAGGCATTATTCACGAGCAGTACTTC
TRBV18	TRBJ2-7	NA	NA	CASSQRVAYEQYF	TGTGCCAGCTCACAGCGGGTAGCCTACGAGCAGTACTTC
TRBV27	TRBJ1-2	NA	NA	CASSLSGAHGYTF	TGTGCCAGCAGTTTATCAGGGGCCCATGGCTACACCTTC
TRBV15	TRBJ1-1	NA	NA	CATSGYRENMNTEAFF	TGTGCCACCAGCGGATACAGGGAAAACATGAACACTGAAGCTTTCTTT
TRBV9	TRBJ1-3	TRBD1	NA	CASSVEGQSPEF	TGTGCCAGCAGCGTAGAGGGACAGTCACCTGAGTTT
TRBV6-5	TRBJ2-1	TRBD2	NA	CASTLAGANEQFF	TGTGCCAGCACGCTAGCGGGAGCCAATGAGCAGTTCTTC
TRBV30	TRBJ2-4	TRBD2	once	CAWARRGELAKNIQYF	TGTGCCTGGGCCCGACGGGGGGAACTAGCCAAAAACATTCAGTACTTC
TRBV6-6	TRBJ2-1	NA	NA	CASSSDLGLYNEQFF	TGTGCCAGCAGTTCTGACTTAGGCCTCTACAATGAGCAGTTCTTC
TRBV11-2	TRBJ2-7	NA	NA	CASSRELSYEQYF	TGTGCCAGCAGTCGCGAACTCTCCTACGAGCAGTACTTC